The present T cell receptor (beta chain) was sequenced within a study of cytomegalovirus exposure and HLA in healthy donors. Study observations and caveats: A prior analysis recorded that most TCR beta V segments were productive about 90% or about 30% of the time. In a later analysis, specific HLA alleles were associated with more than 15,000 TCR beta sequences at a 0.05 false discovery rate. The authors assumed roughly uniform sequencing depth across donors for presence/absence analyses.

The CDR3 loop spans 16 amino acids. Germline loops: CDR1 SGHRS, CDR2 YFSETQ. With V trimmed by 1 base and J by 1 base, 5 bases remained unmatched. It was healthy bone marrow donors who served as donors. The study ran its PCR with 60 Vbeta and 13 Jbeta primers. Profiled with immunoSEQ multiplex PCR; TCRdb holds only in-frame clones, not every one. The profile covers some 100,000 clones, with about 76% appearing a single time and more than 10% taken by the ten largest. Notes on this clone: Antigen: not known.

The specimen was PBMCs. The clonotype originates from a woman in her thirties or forties in good health and CMV-seropositive. The chain has TRBV5-1 and TRBJ1-1; 9 bases align to TRBD1. DNA of the CDR3: TGCGCCAGCAGCTTGAGAGGACAGGGGAGGAACACTGAAGCTTTCTTT. As protein: CASSLRGQGRNTEAFF. Full variable domain (missing parts from reference TRBV5-1 and TRBJ1-1): KAGVTQTPRYLIKTRGQQVTLSCSPISGHRSVSWYQQTPGQGLQFLFEYFSETQRNKGNFPGRFSGRQFSNSRSEMNVSTLELGDSALYLCASSLRGQGRNTEAFFGQGTRLTVV.